Below, 3 T cell receptor beta chains from the same sample are listed, as sequenced in a study of naive and memory T cell subsets. Study conclusions and caveats: A few larger clonotypes appeared in naive repertoires, especially CD8, possibly memory cells re-expressing CD45RA.

Antigens of these TCRs are unknown. An equimolar mix of two oligonucleotides served as the beta constant-region primer for TRBC1 and TRBC2. Ligated cDNA was amplified by four rounds of PCR with nested alpha and beta constant-region primers and SP2. MiXCR, applied by TCRdb to the UMI-ligation and nested PCR reads, yields one record per CDR3 protein. The sample lists 150,000 or so distinct CDR3 sequences, approximately 22% occurring once. Sequenced: naive CD4+ T cells from blood. These receptor sequences come from a human donor in good health.

The chain combines TRBV6-6 with TRBJ1-3; TRBD1 matches at 7 bases. The CDR3 has 15 residues. Germline loops: CDR1 MNHNY, CDR2 SVGAGI (reference sequence). J was trimmed by 1 base and V by 6 bases; bases with no gene match: 6. The CDR3: CASRSNRGSGNTIYF. CDR3 coding DNA: TGTGCCAGCAGATCTAACAGGGGTTCTGGAAACACCATATATTTT.

This clonotype was seen a few times. This chain connects TRBV6-2 or TRBV6-3 to TRBJ2-7, with a tentative D call TRBD1 (5 bases). Germline CDR1 and CDR2: MNHEY and SVGEGT. This CDR3 spans 13 amino acids. V was cut by 6 bases and J by 3 bases, with 12 bases left in between. Written as DNA, the CDR3 is TGTGCCAGCAGGTCGACAGCCGTCTACGAGCAGTACTTC. It translates to CASRSTAVYEQYF.

The J gene is TRBJ2-3, the V gene TRBV12-5; 9 bases agree with TRBD2. Germline-derived CDR1 and CDR2 are LGHNT and FRNRAP. The CDR3 sequence is 15 residues long. Trimming took 6 bases from V and 5 from J; bases not matched to a gene: 9. The CDR3 nucleotides are TGTGCTAGTGGCCAAGGGCTAGCGGGAAAAGATACGCAGTATTTT. Translation gives CASGQGLAGKDTQYF.